This passage covers 28 T cell receptor beta chains from one sample sequenced in a study of T-cell memory formation after mild COVID-19. TCRdb re-analysed the 5' RACE reads in MiXCR, keeping a single row per CDR3 protein. Of about 150,000 distinct CDR3 sequences listed, 6% to 7% are singletons. Sequenced input: PBMCs or a T cell subset sorted from them (not recorded which). The receptors originated from an adult woman who had mild COVID-19 (a few samples of this study predate the infection). Cell type and time point are not known.

Many counts were recorded for this clonotype. CDR3 sequence (DNA): TGCAGTGCCACCGGGACGCCCGGTAGCACAGATACGCAGTATTTT. Translating gives CSATGTPGSTDTQYF. V is TRBV20-1 and J is TRBJ2-3; D could derive from TRBD1 or TRBD2 (5 bases each). CDR1 and CDR2 (germline): DFQATT, SNEGSKA (reference sequence). Between the trimmed V and J ends, which lost 6 bases and 0 bases, there was a span of 16 bases. CDR3 length: 15 residues.

This clonotype was found a few times. The chain joins TRBV5-1 to TRBJ2-6; no firm D call. Germline lookup yields CDR1 SGHRS and CDR2 YFSETQ. The V end lost 4 bases, the J end lost 2 bases, and 10 bases lay between the germline ends. This CDR3 contains 15 residues. The CDR3 protein is CASSLPLAGANVLTF. The CDR3 DNA is TGCGCCAGCAGCCTACCTCTCGCTGGGGCCAACGTCCTGACTTTC.

This clonotype was seen at least ten times. The V and J genes are TRBV20-1 and TRBJ1-1; D may be TRBD1 (6 bases). Germline values: CDR1 DFQATT, CDR2 SNEGSKA (reference sequence). V lost 4 bases to trimming and J lost 0 bases, with 12 bases between them. The CDR3 extends over 14 amino acids. CDR3 protein: CSAKTGTLNTEAFF. CDR3 coding DNA: TGCAGTGCTAAAACCGGGACATTGAACACTGAAGCTTTCTTT.

The genes are TRBV5-1 and TRBJ1-3; 8 positions agree with TRBD1. This CDR3 region has 14 residues. The V gene's germline CDR1 is SGHRS and CDR2 YFSETQ. Trimming removed 4 bases from V and 8 bases from J; junction bases left unmatched: 8. The DNA of the CDR3 is TGCGCCAGCAGCCGACAGGGGTATAGGGACACCATATATTTT. This codes for CASSRQGYRDTIYF.

The chain is built from TRBV5-1 and TRBJ1-5; D is undetermined. Deletions cut 4 bases from V and 6 bases from J, with 14 bases between. Looked up from germline, CDR1 is SGHRS and CDR2 is YFSETQ. The CDR3 covers 14 residues. CDR3 DNA sequence: TGCGCCAGCAGCCCCGGGTCTGGGATTCAGCCCCAGCATTTT. Translation: CASSPGSGIQPQHF.

The chain combines TRBV9 with TRBJ2-1, with 14 bases matching TRBD2. The V gene end was trimmed by 0 bases and the J gene end by 8 bases; junction bases not matched to a gene: 7. From germline, CDR1 is SGDLS and CDR2 YYNGEE. This CDR3 contains 17 residues. In DNA, the CDR3 is TGTGCCAGCAGCGTAGGACTAGCGGGAGGGCAGGGCCATGAGCAGTTCTTC. Amino acids: CASSVGLAGGQGHEQFF.

This clonotype was found a few times. CDR3 residues: CASSEASFRGTRTDTQYF. Written as DNA, the CDR3 is TGTGCCAGCAGTGAAGCCTCCTTCCGGGGTACCCGCACAGATACGCAGTATTTT. The chain joins TRBV6-1 to TRBJ2-3, with a possible D match to TRBD2 (5 bases). Germline V gene lookup returns CDR1 MNHNS and CDR2 SASEGT. V lost 0 bases, J lost 1 base, and 17 bases lay in between. This CDR3 has 18 residues.

This clonotype has just a few counts. The chain is built from TRBV3-1 and TRBJ1-6; perhaps TRBD1 as D (5 bases). This CDR3 spans 14 amino acids. From germline, CDR1 is LGHDT and CDR2 YNNKEL (reference sequence). V was cut by 4 bases and J by 3 bases, with 7 bases left in between. Here the CDR3 reads CASSPTGYNSPLHF. The CDR3 DNA sequence: TGTGCCAGCAGCCCAACAGGCTATAATTCACCCCTCCACTTT.

The V call is TRBV12-3 or TRBV12-4, the J call TRBJ2-7; D possibly corresponds to TRBD2 (5 bases). This CDR3 is built from 16 residues. With 6 bases removed from V and 5 bases from J, the gap between germline ends came to 23 bases. CDR3 nucleotide sequence: TGTGCCAGCAGCCCTTCGGATAGAGGGAGTAGGAACGAGCAGTACTTC. It yields the protein CASSPSDRGSRNEQYF.

This clonotype was seen a few times. This chain links TRBV12-3 or TRBV12-4 with TRBJ2-1; D remains ambiguous. The CDR3 consists of 15 residues. Between the trimmed V and J ends, which lost 6 bases and 5 bases, there was a span of 17 bases. The DNA for the CDR3 is TGTGCCAGCAGAAACCGTTTAGGCCTTAACAATGAGCAGTTCTTC. It yields the protein CASRNRLGLNNEQFF.

This clonotype was picked up a small number of times. The rearrangement uses TRBV14 and TRBJ2-3, with D possibly matching TRBD2 (6 bases). Germline CDR1 is SGHDN and CDR2 is FVKESK. Trimming took off 4 bases at V and 11 bases at J, with 13 bases between the two ends. This CDR3 is built from 12 residues. The CDR3 nucleotides read TGTGCCAGCAGCCCGGAGGGAACTATGCAGTATTTT. Protein sequence: CASSPEGTMQYF. Full variable domain (remainder filled in from reference TRBV14 and TRBJ2-3): EAGVTQFPSHSVIEKGQTVTLRCDPISGHDNLYWYRRVMGKEIKFLLHFVKESKQDESGMPNNRFLAERTGGTYSTLKVQPAELEDSGVYFCASSPEGTMQYFGPGTRLTVL.

The sample holds a few counts of this clonotype. The chain links TRBV10-3 to TRBJ2-3, with 7 positions matching TRBD2. There are 18 residues in the CDR3. From germline, CDR1 is ENHRY and CDR2 SYGVKD. With V trimmed by 2 bases and J by 2 bases, 13 bases remained unmatched. The CDR3 bases are TGTGCCATCAGTGAGGTCCAGCGTGGCGGGGGACTCACAGATACGCAGTATTTT. It translates to CAISEVQRGGGLTDTQYF.

This clonotype was counted many times. The J gene is TRBJ2-1, the V gene TRBV10-3; 9 nucleotides align to TRBD1. This CDR3 region has 15 residues. V trimming: 10 bases; J trimming: 2 bases; junction bases outside the gene matches: 9. The germline V gene has CDR1 ENHRY and CDR2 SYGVKD. CDR3: CATQFGTGPYNEQFF. DNA of the CDR3: TGTGCCACCCAGTTTGGGACAGGGCCCTACAATGAGCAGTTCTTC.

The chain's CDR3 is CAIRGRDSPIHTQYF. CDR3 nucleotides: TGTGCCATCAGGGGGAGGGACAGTCCGATTCATACGCAGTATTTT. The chain recombines TRBV10-3 with TRBJ2-3, with D possibly being TRBD1 or TRBD2 (7 bases each). The CDR3 covers 15 residues. The germline CDR1 and CDR2 sequences are ENHRY and SYGVKD. V lost 6 bases and J 7 bases, leaving 20 bases between the germline ends.

At least ten counts were recorded for this clonotype. This chain links TRBV30 with TRBJ2-3; 8 nucleotides align to TRBD2. CDR3 length: 17 amino acids. V lost 2 bases and J lost 6; bases outside the gene matches: 16. Germline V lookup: CDR1 GTSNPN, CDR2 SVGIG (reference sequence). The CDR3 sequence: CAWSLSKAGALRDTQYF. The CDR3 nucleotides are TGTGCCTGGAGTCTTTCAAAAGCGGGGGCGCTTAGGGATACGCAGTATTTT.

This clonotype was seen a few times. The chain's CDR3 is CASRQNRELFF. The CDR3 DNA sequence: TGTGCCAGCAGACAGAACAGGGAACTGTTTTTT. This chain links TRBV25-1 with TRBJ1-4; possible D gene TRBD1, 6 bases. Per germline, CDR1 MGHDK and CDR2 SYGVNS. CDR3 length: 11 amino acids. V lost 6 bases to trimming and J lost 12 bases, with 11 bases between them.

This clonotype was seen repeatedly, ten times or more. The CDR3 loop reads CASSLGQDHGYTF. CDR3 DNA sequence: TGCGCCAGCAGCTTGGGACAGGACCATGGCTACACCTTC. The genes are TRBV5-1 and TRBJ1-2; D is perhaps TRBD1 (6 bases). V dropped 0 bases and J dropped 6 bases, with 9 bases sitting between them. This CDR3 contains 13 residues. Germline values: CDR1 SGHRS, CDR2 YFSETQ.

The gene calls are TRBV29-1 and TRBJ2-3, with TRBD2 as a possible D gene (5 bases). Looked up from germline, CDR1 is SQVTM and CDR2 is ANQGSEA. V lost 3 bases and J 3 bases, leaving 13 bases between the germline ends. The CDR3 length is 14 residues. CDR3 sequence: CSVERGIRTDTQYF. DNA for the CDR3: TGCAGCGTTGAGAGAGGGATAAGAACAGATACGCAGTATTTT.

The sample holds a few counts of this clonotype. In DNA, the CDR3 is TGTGCCAGCAGCTCAAAGTGGGGGGCCTACAATGAGCAGTTCTTC. It yields the protein CASSSKWGAYNEQFF. The chain couples TRBV5-5 to TRBJ2-1; tentative D call: TRBD2 (6 bases). V lost 3 bases and J lost 2, with 12 bases in between. Germline V CDR1 and CDR2: SGHKS, YYEKEE (reference sequence). CDR3 length: 15 amino acids.

This clonotype has more than one count but fewer than ten. The chain carries TRBV5-1 and TRBJ1-2; 8 bases are shared with TRBD1. CDR3 length: 16 residues. Unmatched junction bases numbered 8, after V lost 4 bases and J lost 0 bases. Germline CDR1 reads SGHRS; CDR2 reads YFSETQ. In nucleotides, the CDR3 is TGCGCCAGCAGCCTCGGACAGGGAAGGGCTAACTATGGCTACACCTTC. This gives the protein CASSLGQGRANYGYTF.

The V and J genes are TRBV3-1 and TRBJ2-1, with 12 bases aligning to TRBD2. The length of the CDR3 is 17 residues. Germline V CDR1 and CDR2: LGHDT, YNNKEL (reference sequence). The V gene end was trimmed by 1 base and the J gene end by 8 bases; junction bases not matched to a gene: 9. The CDR3 DNA reads TGTGCCAGCAGCCAAGGACTACTAGCGGGGGGATTCGATGAGCAGTTCTTC. Protein product: CASSQGLLAGGFDEQFF.

This clonotype turned up a few times. The CDR3 nucleotides are TGTGCCAGCAGCCGGGGAATTGGGGCCTACGAGCAGTACTTC. The encoded protein is CASSRGIGAYEQYF. The gene calls are TRBV3-1 and TRBJ2-7; D ambiguous. V was trimmed by 4 bases and J by 2 bases, leaving 12 bases between them. The CDR3 consists of 14 residues. Germline CDR1 reads LGHDT; CDR2 reads YNNKEL (reference sequence).

In its sample, this clonotype was seen many times. This rearrangement joins TRBV18 to TRBJ2-3; 8 bases align to TRBD1. Germline CDR1 is KGHSH and CDR2 is LQKENI. V was clipped by 0 bases and J by 1 base; unmatched bases: 0. The CDR3 runs 15 residues. CDR3 residues: CASSPPGQGTDTQYF. Written as DNA, the CDR3 is TGTGCCAGCTCACCACCGGGACAGGGCACAGATACGCAGTATTTT.

At least ten counts were recorded for this clonotype. The chain uses TRBV6-2 or TRBV6-3 and TRBJ2-1; 9 nucleotides match TRBD2. Germline V gene lookup returns CDR1 MNHEY and CDR2 SVGEGT. There are 12 residues in the CDR3. Losses at the gene ends were 8 bases for V and 8 bases for J; bases not matched to a gene: 4. This CDR3 is CASFSGGDEQFF. DNA for the CDR3: TGTGCCAGCTTTAGCGGGGGCGATGAGCAGTTCTTC.

Many counts were recorded for this clonotype. The chain recombines TRBV5-1 with TRBJ2-1, with TRBD2 identical over 8 bases. The CDR3 is made up of 13 amino acids. V lost 4 bases to trimming and J lost 15 bases; unmatched junction nucleotides: 12. Germline CDR1 is SGHRS and CDR2 is YFSETQ. The CDR3 spells CASSRDAGLAGFF. For the CDR3, the DNA is TGCGCCAGCAGCAGGGACGCCGGACTAGCTGGGTTCTTC.

This clonotype was counted only a few times. This sequence joins TRBV15 and TRBJ1-1; D call uncertain. Germline loops: CDR1 LNHNV, CDR2 YYDKDF (reference sequence). The CDR3 totals 13 residues. V dropped 0 bases and J dropped 8 bases, with 10 bases sitting between them. The CDR3 spells CATSREAGSEAFF. The DNA of the CDR3 is TGTGCCACCAGCAGAGAGGCCGGATCCGAAGCTTTCTTT. The entire variable domain, with the rest obtained from reference TRBV15 and TRBJ1-1, is as follows: DAMVIQNPRYQVTQFGKPVTLSCSQTLNHNVMYWYQQKSSQAPKLLFHYYDKDFNNEADTPDNFQSRRPNTSFCFLDIRSPGLGDTAMYLCATSREAGSEAFFGQGTRLTVV.

This clonotype was seen a handful of times. The chain recombines TRBV24-1 with TRBJ2-1; 7 bases fit TRBD2. CDR3 length: 13 amino acids. V shed 3 bases and J 5 bases; nucleotides not matched to a gene: 0. The germline gives CDR1 KGHDR, CDR2 SFDVKD. Here the CDR3 reads CATSDGGDNEQFF. The DNA of the CDR3 is TGTGCCACCAGTGATGGGGGGGACAATGAGCAGTTCTTC.

This clonotype was seen at least ten times. The chain employs TRBV11-3 and TRBJ2-1, with 7 bases aligning to TRBD2. With V trimmed by 6 bases and J by 4 bases, 12 bases remained unmatched. Germline V CDR1 and CDR2: SGHNT, YENEEA. The CDR3 runs 16 residues. The CDR3 coding sequence is TGTGCCAGCAGTGGAACACAAGCGGGGTTATACAATGAGCAGTTCTTC. Translation: CASSGTQAGLYNEQFF. Filled out from reference TRBV11-3 and TRBJ2-1, the complete variable domain reads EAGVVQSPRYKIIEKKQPVAFWCNPISGHNTLYWYLQNLGQGPELLIRYENEEAVDDSQLPKDRFSAERLKGVDSTLKIQPAELGDSAVYLCASSGTQAGLYNEQFFGPGTRLTVL.